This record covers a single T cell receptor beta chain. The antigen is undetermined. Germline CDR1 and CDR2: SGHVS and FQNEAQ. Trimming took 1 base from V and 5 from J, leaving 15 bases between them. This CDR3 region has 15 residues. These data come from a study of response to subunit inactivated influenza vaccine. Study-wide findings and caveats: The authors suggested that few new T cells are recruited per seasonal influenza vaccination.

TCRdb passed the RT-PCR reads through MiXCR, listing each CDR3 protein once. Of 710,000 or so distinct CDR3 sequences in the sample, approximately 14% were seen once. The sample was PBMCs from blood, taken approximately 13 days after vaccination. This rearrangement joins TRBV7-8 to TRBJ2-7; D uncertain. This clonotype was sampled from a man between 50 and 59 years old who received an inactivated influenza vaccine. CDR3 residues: CASSLVRVGLHEQYF. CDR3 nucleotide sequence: TGTGCCAGCAGCTTAGTTAGGGTGGGCCTCCACGAGCAGTACTTC. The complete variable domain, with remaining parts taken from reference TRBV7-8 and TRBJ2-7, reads GAGVSQSPRYKVAKRGQDVALRCDPISGHVSLFWYQQALGQGPEFLTYFQNEAQLDKSGLPSDRFFAERPEGSVSTLKIQRTQQEDSAVYLCASSLVRVGLHEQYFGPGTRLTVT.